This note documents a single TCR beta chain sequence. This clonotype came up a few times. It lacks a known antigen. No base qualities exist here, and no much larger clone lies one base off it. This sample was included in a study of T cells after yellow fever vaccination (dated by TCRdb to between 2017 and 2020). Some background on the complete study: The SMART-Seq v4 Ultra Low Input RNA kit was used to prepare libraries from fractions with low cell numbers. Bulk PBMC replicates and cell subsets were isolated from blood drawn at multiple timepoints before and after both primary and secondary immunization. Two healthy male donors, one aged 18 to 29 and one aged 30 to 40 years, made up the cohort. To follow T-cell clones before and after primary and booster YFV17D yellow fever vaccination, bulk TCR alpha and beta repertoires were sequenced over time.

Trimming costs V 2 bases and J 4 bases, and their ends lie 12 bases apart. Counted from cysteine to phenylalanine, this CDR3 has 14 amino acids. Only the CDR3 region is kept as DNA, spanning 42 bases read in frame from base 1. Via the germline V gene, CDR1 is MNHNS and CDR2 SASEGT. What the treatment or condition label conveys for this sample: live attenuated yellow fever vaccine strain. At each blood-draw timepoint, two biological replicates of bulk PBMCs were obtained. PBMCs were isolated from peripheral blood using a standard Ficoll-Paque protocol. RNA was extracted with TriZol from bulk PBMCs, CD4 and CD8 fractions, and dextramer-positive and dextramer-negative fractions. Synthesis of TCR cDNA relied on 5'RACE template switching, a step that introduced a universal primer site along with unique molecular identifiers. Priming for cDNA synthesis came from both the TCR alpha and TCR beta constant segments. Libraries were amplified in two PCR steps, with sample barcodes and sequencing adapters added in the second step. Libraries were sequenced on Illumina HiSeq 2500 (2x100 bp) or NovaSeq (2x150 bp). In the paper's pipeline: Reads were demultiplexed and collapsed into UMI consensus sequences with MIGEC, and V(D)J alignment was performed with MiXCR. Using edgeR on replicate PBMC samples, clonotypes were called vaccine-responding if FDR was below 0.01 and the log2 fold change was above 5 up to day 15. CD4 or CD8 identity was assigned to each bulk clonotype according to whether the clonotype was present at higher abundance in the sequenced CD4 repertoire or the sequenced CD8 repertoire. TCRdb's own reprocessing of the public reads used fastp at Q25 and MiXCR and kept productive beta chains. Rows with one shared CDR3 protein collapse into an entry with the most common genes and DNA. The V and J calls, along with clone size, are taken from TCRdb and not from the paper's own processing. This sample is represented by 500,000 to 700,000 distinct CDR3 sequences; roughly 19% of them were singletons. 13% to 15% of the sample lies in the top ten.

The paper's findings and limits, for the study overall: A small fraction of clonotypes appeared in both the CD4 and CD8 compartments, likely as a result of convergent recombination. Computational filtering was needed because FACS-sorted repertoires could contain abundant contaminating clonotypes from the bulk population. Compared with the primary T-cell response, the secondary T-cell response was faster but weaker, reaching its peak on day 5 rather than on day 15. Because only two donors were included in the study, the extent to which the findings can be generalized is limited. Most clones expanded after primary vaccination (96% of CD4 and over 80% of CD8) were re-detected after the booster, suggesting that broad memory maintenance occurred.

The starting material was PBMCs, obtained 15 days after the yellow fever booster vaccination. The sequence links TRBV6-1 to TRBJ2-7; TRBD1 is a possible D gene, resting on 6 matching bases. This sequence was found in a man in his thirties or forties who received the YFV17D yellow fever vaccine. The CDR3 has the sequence CASSEPDRVYEQYF. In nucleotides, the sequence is TGTGCCAGCAGTGAACCGGACAGAGTTTACGAGCAGTACTTC.